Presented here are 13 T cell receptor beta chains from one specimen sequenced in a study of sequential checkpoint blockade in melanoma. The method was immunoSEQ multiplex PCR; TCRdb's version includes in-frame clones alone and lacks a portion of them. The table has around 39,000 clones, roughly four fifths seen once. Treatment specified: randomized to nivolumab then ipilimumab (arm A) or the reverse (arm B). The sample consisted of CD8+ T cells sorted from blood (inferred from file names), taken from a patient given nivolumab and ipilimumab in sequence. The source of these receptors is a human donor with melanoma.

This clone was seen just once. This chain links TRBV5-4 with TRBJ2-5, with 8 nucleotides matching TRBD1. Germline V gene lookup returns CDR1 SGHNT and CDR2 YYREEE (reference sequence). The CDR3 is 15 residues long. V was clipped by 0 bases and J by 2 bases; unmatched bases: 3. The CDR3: CASSLGQGLQETQYF. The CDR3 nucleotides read TGTGCCAGCAGCTTGGGACAGGGGCTACAAGAGACCCAGTACTTC.

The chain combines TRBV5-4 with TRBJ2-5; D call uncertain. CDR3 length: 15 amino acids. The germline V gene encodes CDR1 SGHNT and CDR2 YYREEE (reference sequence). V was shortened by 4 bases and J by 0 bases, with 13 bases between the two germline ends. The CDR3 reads CASSPSRLDQETQYF. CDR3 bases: TGTGCCAGCAGCCCTAGTCGGTTAGACCAAGAGACCCAGTACTTC.

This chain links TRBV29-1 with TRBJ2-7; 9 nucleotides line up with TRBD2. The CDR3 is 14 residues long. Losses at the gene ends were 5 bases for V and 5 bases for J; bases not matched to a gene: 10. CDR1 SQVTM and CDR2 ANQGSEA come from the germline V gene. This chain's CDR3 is CSVFLSSGMDEQYF. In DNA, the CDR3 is TGCAGCGTTTTCCTGTCTAGCGGGATGGACGAGCAGTACTTC.

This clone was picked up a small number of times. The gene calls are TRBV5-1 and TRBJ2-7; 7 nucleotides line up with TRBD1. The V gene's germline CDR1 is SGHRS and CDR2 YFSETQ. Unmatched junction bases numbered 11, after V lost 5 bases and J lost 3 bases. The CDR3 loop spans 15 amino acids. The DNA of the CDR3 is TGCGCCAGCAGATACCGGGACAGCGAGAACTACGAGCAGTACTTC. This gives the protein CASRYRDSENYEQYF.

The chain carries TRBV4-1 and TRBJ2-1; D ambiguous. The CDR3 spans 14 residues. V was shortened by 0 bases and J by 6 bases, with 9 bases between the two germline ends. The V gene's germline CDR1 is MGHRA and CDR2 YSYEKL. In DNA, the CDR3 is TGCGCCAGCAGCCAAGAGGCGGCGAGCAATGAGCAGTTCTTC. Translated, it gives CASSQEAASNEQFF.

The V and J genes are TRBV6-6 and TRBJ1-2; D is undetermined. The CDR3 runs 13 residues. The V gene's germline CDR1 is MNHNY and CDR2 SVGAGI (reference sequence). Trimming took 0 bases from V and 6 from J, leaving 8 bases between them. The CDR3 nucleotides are TGTGCCAGCAGTTACTCGACGACAAATGGCTACACCTTC. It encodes CASSYSTTNGYTF.

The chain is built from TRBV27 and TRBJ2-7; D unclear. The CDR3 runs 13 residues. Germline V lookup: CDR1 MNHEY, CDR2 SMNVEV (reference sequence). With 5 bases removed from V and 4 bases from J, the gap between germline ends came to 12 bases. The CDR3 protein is CASSPGLAYEQYF. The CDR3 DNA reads TGTGCCAGCAGTCCGGGTTTGGCTTACGAGCAGTACTTC.

CDR3 sequence: CASSRWGGPETQYF. The CDR3 DNA is TGTGCCAGCAGCCGGTGGGGGGGGCCAGAGACCCAGTACTTC. The chain links TRBV6-1 to TRBJ2-5; D may be TRBD2 (7 bases). This CDR3 spans 14 amino acids. CDR1 and CDR2 from the germline V gene are MNHNS and SASEGT. V lost 6 bases and J 4 bases, leaving 15 bases between the germline ends.

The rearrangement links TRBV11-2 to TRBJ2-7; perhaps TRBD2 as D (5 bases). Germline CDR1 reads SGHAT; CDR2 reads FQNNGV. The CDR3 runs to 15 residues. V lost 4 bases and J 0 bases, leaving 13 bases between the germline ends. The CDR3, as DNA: TGTGCCAGCAGCTACAGCGGAGAGAGCTCCTACGAGCAGTACTTC. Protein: CASSYSGESSYEQYF.

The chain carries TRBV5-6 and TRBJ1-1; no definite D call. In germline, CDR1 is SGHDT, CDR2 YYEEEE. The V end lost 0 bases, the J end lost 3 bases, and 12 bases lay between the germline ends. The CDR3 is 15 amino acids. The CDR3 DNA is TGTGCCAGCAGCTTGGCCGGTGTTGTGGACACTGAAGCTTTCTTT. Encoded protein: CASSLAGVVDTEAFF.

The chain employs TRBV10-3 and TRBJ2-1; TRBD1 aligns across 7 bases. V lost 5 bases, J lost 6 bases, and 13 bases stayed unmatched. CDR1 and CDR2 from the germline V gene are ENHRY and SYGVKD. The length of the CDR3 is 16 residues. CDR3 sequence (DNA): TGTGCCATCAGTCCGATATGGACAGGAGAGGGCAATGAGCAGTTCTTC. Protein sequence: CAISPIWTGEGNEQFF.

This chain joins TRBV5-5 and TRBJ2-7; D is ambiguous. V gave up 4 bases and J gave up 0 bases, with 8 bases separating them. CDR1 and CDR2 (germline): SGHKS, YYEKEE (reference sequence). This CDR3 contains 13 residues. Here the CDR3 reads CASSPDNSYEQYF. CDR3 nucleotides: TGTGCCAGCAGCCCTGACAACTCCTACGAGCAGTACTTC.

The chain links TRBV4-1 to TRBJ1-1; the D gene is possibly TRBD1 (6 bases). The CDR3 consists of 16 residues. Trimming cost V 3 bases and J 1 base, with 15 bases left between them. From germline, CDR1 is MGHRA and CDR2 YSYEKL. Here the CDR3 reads CASSQDPQGWNTEAFF. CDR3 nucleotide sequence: TGCGCCAGCAGCCAGGACCCCCAGGGGTGGAACACTGAAGCTTTCTTT.